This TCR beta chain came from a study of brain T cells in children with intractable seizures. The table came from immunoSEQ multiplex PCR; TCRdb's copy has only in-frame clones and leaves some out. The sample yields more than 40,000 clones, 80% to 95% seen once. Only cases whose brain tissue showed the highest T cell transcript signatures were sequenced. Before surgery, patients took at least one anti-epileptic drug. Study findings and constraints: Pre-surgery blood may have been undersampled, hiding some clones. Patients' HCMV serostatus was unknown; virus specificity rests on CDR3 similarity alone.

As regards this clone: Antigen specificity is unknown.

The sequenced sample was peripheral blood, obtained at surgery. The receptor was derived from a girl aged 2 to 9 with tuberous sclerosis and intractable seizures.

CDR3 nucleotide sequence: TGTGCCAGCAGCTTAGCCGGGGTTACTGAAGCTTTCTTT. This gives the protein CASSLAGVTEAFF. The J gene is TRBJ1-1, the V gene TRBV7-9; D not certain. Germline V gene data show CDR1 as SEHNR and CDR2 as FQNEAQ (reference sequence). The CDR3 runs to 13 residues. Trimming took 0 bases from V and 5 from J, leaving 7 bases between them. The full variable domain, with the rest looked up from reference TRBV7-9 and TRBJ1-1, is DTGVSQNPRHKITKRGQNVTFRCDPISEHNRLYWYRQTLGQGPEFLTYFQNEAQLEKSRLLSDRFSAERPKGSFSTLEIQRTEQGDSAMYLCASSLAGVTEAFFGQGTRLTVV.